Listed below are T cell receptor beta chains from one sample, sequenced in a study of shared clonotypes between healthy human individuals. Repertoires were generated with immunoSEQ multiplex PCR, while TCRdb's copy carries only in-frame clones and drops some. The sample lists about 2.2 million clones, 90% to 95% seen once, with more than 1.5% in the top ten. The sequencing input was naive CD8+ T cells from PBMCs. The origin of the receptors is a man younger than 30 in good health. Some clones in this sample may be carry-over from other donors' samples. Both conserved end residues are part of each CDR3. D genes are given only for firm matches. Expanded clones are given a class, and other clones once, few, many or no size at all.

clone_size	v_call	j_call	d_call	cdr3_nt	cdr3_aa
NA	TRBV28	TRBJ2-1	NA	TGTGCCAGCAGTTTACGCCGGGAACCCTACAATGAGCAGTTCTTC	CASSLRREPYNEQFF
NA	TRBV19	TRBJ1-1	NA	TGTGCCAGTAGTATAGACATCCGAAGGAACACTGAAGCTTTCTTT	CASSIDIRRNTEAFF
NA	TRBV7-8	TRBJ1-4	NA	TGTGCCAGCAGCTTTGATGGTAGTGGGGGTTATATGGAAAAACTGTTTTTT	CASSFDGSGGYMEKLFF
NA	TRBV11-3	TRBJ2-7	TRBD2	TGTGCCAGCAGCTTAGTACGGGAGGGCTCCCACGAGCAGTACTTC	CASSLVREGSHEQYF
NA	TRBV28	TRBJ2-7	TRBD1	TGTGCCAGCAGTCCGGGACAGGGTATCACCTACGAGCAGTACTTC	CASSPGQGITYEQYF
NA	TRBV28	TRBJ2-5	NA	TGTGCCAGCAGTTTAACGCAGGGCGGTATAGAGACCCAGTACTTC	CASSLTQGGIETQYF
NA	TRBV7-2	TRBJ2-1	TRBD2	TGTGCCAGCAGCTCACCCGGGACTAGCGCCCGTCCTTTGGGAAATGAGCAGTTCTTC	CASSSPGTSARPLGNEQFF
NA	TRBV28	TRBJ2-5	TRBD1	TGTGCCAGCAGCGCCGACAGGGGGCTAACGGAGACCCAGTACTTC	CASSADRGLTETQYF
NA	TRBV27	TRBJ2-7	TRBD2	TGTGCCAGCGGGGCGCGACTAGCGGGAGCTTACGAGCAGTACTTC	CASGARLAGAYEQYF
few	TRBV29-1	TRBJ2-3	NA	TGCAGCGTGTGGACAGATACGCAGTATTTT	CSVWTDTQYF
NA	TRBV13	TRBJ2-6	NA	TGTGCCAGCAGTAGTCAGGAGCTGAGTACAAGTCGGGCCAACGTCCTGACTTTC	CASSSQELSTSRANVLTF
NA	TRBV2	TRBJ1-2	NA	TGTGCCAGCAGTGAAACGCACAGTAACTATGGCTACACCTTC	CASSETHSNYGYTF
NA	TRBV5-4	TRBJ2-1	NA	TGTGCCAGCAGCCCCCAGGGGAGTTCCTACAATGAGCAGTTCTTC	CASSPQGSSYNEQFF
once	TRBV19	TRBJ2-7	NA	TGTGCCAGTAGCGCCGGGAAAAACGAGCAGTACTTC	CASSAGKNEQYF
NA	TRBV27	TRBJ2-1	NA	TGTGCCAGCAGTTGGACAGTATACAATGAGCAGTTCTTC	CASSWTVYNEQFF
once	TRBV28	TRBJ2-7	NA	TGTGCCAGCAGCTTCTGGAGGACAGAGAGCTACGAGCAGTACTTC	CASSFWRTESYEQYF
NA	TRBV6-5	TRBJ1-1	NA	TGTGCCAGCAGTAGTAGGTACACTGAAGCTTTCTTT	CASSSRYTEAFF
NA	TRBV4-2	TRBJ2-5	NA	TGTGCCAGCAGCCAAGACTTGGGAGTAGGTGTGCAAGAGACCCAGTACTTC	CASSQDLGVGVQETQYF
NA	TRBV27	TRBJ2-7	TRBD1	TGTGCCAGCAGTTTAGACAGGGCGGGCGAGCAGTACTTC	CASSLDRAGEQYF
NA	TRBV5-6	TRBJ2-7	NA	TGTGCCAGCAGCCGGGTCATCCACGAGCAGTACTTC	CASSRVIHEQYF
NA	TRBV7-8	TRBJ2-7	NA	TGTGCCAGCATCCTCCACCTTGAGGGGAGAGGGCGCGAGCAGTACTTC	CASILHLEGRGREQYF
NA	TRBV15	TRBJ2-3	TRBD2	TGTGCCACCAGCAGAGTGCGTAGCGGGAAGGGTACAGATACGCAGTATTTT	CATSRVRSGKGTDTQYF
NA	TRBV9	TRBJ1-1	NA	TGTGCCAGCACCCCTTACGGGGGCGCAAACACTGAAGCTTTCTTT	CASTPYGGANTEAFF
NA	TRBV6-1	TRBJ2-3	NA	TGTGCCAGCAGTGAATGGGGGCTCCGGGCAGATACGCAGTATTTT	CASSEWGLRADTQYF
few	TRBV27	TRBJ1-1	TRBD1	TGTGCCAGCAGGGAGGGGGCGAAATCTGAAGCTTTCTTT	CASREGAKSEAFF
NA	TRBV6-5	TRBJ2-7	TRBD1	TGTGCCAGCAGCAACCCCGGACAGGGTAGCTACGAGCAGTACTTC	CASSNPGQGSYEQYF
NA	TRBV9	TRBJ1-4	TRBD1	TGTGCCAGCAGCGAAACAGGGGTGCGCGAAAAACTGTTTTTT	CASSETGVREKLFF
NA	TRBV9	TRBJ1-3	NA	TGTGCCAGCAGCGGCCGGACAGAGCCGGGAAACACCATATATTTT	CASSGRTEPGNTIYF
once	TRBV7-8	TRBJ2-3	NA	TGTGCCAGCAGGAGATCTCTGGGGAACACAGATACGCAGTATTTT	CASRRSLGNTDTQYF
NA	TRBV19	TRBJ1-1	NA	TGTGCCAGTAGTATTCGACAGTTGAACACTGAAGCTTTCTTT	CASSIRQLNTEAFF
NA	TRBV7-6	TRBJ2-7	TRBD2	TGTGCCAGCAGCTTAGGGGGGAGGGTCTACGAGCAGTACTTC	CASSLGGRVYEQYF
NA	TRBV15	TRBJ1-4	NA	TGTGCCACCAGCATTCGAGGAGGCCCAAAACTGTTTTTT	CATSIRGGPKLFF
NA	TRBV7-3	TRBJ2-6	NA	TGTGCCAGCAGCCCTGACCCGTCTGGGGCCAACGTCTTGACTTTC	CASSPDPSGANVLTF
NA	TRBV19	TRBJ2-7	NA	TGTGCCAGTAGTTTAGGACAATTGTTTACCTACGAGCAGTACTTC	CASSLGQLFTYEQYF
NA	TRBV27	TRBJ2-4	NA	TGTGCCAGCAGTTTATCGAGGGGATCCAAAAACATTCAGTACTTC	CASSLSRGSKNIQYF